A single count supports the clone carrying this T cell receptor beta chain. The entry originates in a study of blood T cell repertoires in COVID-19. Study summary: Sample material is recorded as cDNA or gDNA derived from T cells, B-cell-depleted T cells, or PBMCs.

With 2 bases removed from V and 5 bases from J, the gap between germline ends came to 16 bases. The length of the CDR3 is 16 residues. Germline CDR1 MGHRA, CDR2 YSYEKL. As handled by the study authors: Estimation of nucleated cell counts was performed using reference gene primer amplification. The table came from immunoSEQ multiplex PCR; TCRdb's copy has only in-frame clones and leaves some out. V and J calls and clone size are copied from that table; D and trimming were computed from the DNA. The sample contains over 70,000 clones, about three quarters of which appear only once. Sequenced material: peripheral blood. This sequence joins TRBV4-1 and TRBJ1-3, with D perhaps matching TRBD1 (6 bases). The TCR sequence derives from a man between 65 and 85 years old with acute or convalescent COVID-19. The CDR3 loop reads CASSQQISQGRNTIYF. The CDR3, as DNA: TGCGCCAGCAGCCAACAGATAAGCCAGGGGCGAAACACCATATATTTT.